This T cell receptor beta chain emerged from a study of T cell responses to AZD1222 COVID-19 vaccine. Findings and limits, study-wide: Only five to seven individuals given AZD1222 were seropositive at baseline. Unmutated variant regions are reportedly targeted by nearly half of spike-specific TCRs. Across spike, vaccine-associated CD4 TCRs were found, dominant at 160-218 and 743-854.

About this clone itself: Its antigen remains unknown.

Using immunoSEQ multiplex PCR, the repertoire was profiled, and TCRdb retains in-frame clones only, with some absent. The sample lists approximately 180,000 clones; around nine tenths were seen once. V dropped 2 bases and J dropped 4; count of bases not matched to a gene: 15. This CDR3 region has 18 residues. Germline V CDR1 and CDR2: SGHTA, FQGNSA. This receptor was identified in an adult who received the MenACWY meningococcal vaccine as a control. The sequencing used peripheral blood, collected 28 days after the second dose of the MenACWY control vaccine. This chain joins TRBV7-2 and TRBJ2-5; TRBD1 matches 8 bases. The CDR3 DNA reads as TGTGCCAGCAGCTTATTCGCGTCGGTGACAGGGGTTGGAGAGACCCAGTACTTC. Translated: CASSLFASVTGVGETQYF. Full variable domain (outside the CDR3, taken from reference TRBV7-2 and TRBJ2-5): GAGVSQSPSNKVTEKGKDVELRCDPISGHTALYWYRQSLGQGLEFLIYFQGNSAPDKSGLPSDRFSAERTGGSVSTLTIQRTQQEDSAVYLCASSLFASVTGVGETQYFGPGTRLLVL.